A selection of T cell receptor beta chains follows, all from one sample in a study of T cell responses to AZD1222 COVID-19 vaccine. Measured with immunoSEQ multiplex PCR; TCRdb has only the in-frame clones, and not every one. The profile covers 100,000 to 120,000 clones, with under 95% appearing a single time and roughly 7.8% taken by the ten largest. The sequencing used peripheral blood, collected on day 0 of AZD1222 vaccination. The receptors derive from an adult in good health. The CDR3 runs from the conserved cysteine through the conserved F or W. The order of the fields is J gene, D gene, V gene, clone size, CDR3 DNA, CDR3 protein. A D gene is named only where the DNA matches it firmly. Not every row has a clone size; where given, it reads once, few, many or a size class.

>TRBJ1-5|-|TRBV6-4|-
TGTGCCAGCAGTGACGGGGGGGCAGACTATAGCAATCAGCCCCAGCATTTT
CASSDGGADYSNQPQHF
>TRBJ2-7|-|TRBV18|-
TGTGCCAGCTCCCTCCCAGGGGGGTACGAGCAGTACTTC
CASSLPGGYEQYF
>TRBJ2-1|TRBD2|TRBV2|once
TGTGCCGGGAGCGGGGGAGCCTACAATGAGCAGTTCTTC
CAGSGGAYNEQFF
>TRBJ1-5|-|TRBV6-1|-
TGTGCCAGCAGATCCACGGAGACCCAGCCCCAGCATTTT
CASRSTETQPQHF
>TRBJ2-7|-|TRBV5-6|-
TGTGCCAGCAGCTCCATAACAACCACCTACGAGCAGTACTTC
CASSSITTTYEQYF
>TRBJ2-7|-|TRBV30|-
TGTGCCTGGAGTGTACGGGCCTCTTTTGAGTACTTC
CAWSVRASFEYF
>TRBJ1-6|-|TRBV28|-
TGTGCCAGCGCATTCCGGGCAGATAATTCACCCCTCCACTTT
CASAFRADNSPLHF
>TRBJ1-5|-|TRBV18|-
TGTGCCAGCTCATTTACAGGAGTTTCTTATAGCAATCAGCCCCAGCATTTT
CASSFTGVSYSNQPQHF
>TRBJ2-2|-|TRBV9|-
TGTGCCAGCAGCTTTGACCTAGCTTCCGGGGAGCTGTTTTTT
CASSFDLASGELFF
>TRBJ1-5|TRBD1|TRBV6-5|-
TGTGCCAGCACCAACGACAGGGGGGGTGACTCCCAGCATTTT
CASTNDRGGDSQHF
>TRBJ1-2|TRBD1|TRBV5-1|-
TGCGCCAGCAGCTTGGAAACAGGGGTCGGCTACACCTTC
CASSLETGVGYTF